This section outlines one T cell receptor (beta chain) sequence together with its context. Within the sample, other DNA sequences also encode this same CDR3. These data originate in a study of pediatric ulcerative colitis. Overall study context: Most patients had pancolitis, and two had left-sided colitis.

The data were produced by immunoSEQ multiplex PCR, yet TCRdb's version contains in-frame clones alone and is incomplete. The sample records more than 40,000 clones, 60% to 85% being singletons. This CDR3 comprises 11 residues. Between the trimmed V and J ends, which lost 1 base and 7 bases, there was a span of 7 bases. Germline lookup yields CDR1 SQVTM and CDR2 ANQGSEA. During colonoscopy, one to two rectal pinch biopsies were collected. The origin of this receptor is a girl aged 5-17 years with moderate ulcerative colitis. Sequencing input: gut tissue. The chain employs TRBV29-1 and TRBJ1-2; D unresolved. The chain's CDR3 is CSVEGDGGYTF. In nucleotides, the CDR3 is TGCAGCGTTGAAGGGGATGGTGGCTACACCTTC.